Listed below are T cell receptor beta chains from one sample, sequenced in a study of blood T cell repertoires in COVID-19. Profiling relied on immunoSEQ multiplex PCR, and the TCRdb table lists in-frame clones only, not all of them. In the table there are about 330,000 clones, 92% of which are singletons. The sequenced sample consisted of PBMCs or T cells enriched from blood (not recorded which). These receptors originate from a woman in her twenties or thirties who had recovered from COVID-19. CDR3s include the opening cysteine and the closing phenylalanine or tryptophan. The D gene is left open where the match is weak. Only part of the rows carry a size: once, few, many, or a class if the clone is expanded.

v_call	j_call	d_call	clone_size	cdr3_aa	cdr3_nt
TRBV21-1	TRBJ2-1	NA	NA	CASSKEGVSGTGINEQFF	TGTGCCAGCAGCAAAGAGGGGGTCTCCGGGACAGGGATTAATGAGCAGTTCTTC
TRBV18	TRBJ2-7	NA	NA	CASSPNSKAGYEQYF	TGTGCCAGCTCCCCAAACTCCAAAGCGGGTTACGAGCAGTACTTC
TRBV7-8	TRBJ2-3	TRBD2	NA	CASSLRTSGMTDTQYF	TGTGCCAGCAGCCTTAGGACTAGCGGGATGACAGATACGCAGTATTTT
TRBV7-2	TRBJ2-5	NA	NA	CASSLGAGETQYF	TGTGCCAGCAGCTTAGGAGCCGGAGAGACCCAGTACTTC
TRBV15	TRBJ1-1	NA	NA	CATSRDLLGNTEAFF	TGTGCCACCAGCAGAGATTTGTTGGGCAACACTGAAGCTTTCTTT
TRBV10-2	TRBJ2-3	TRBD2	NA	CASSGWGRLAGSTDTQYF	TGCGCCAGCAGTGGGTGGGGCCGACTAGCGGGATCCACAGATACGCAGTATTTT
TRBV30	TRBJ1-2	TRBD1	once	CAWRGQGAMGYTF	TGTGCCTGGAGGGGACAGGGGGCTATGGGCTACACCTTC
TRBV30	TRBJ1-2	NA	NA	CAWSWGRNYGYTF	TGTGCCTGGAGTTGGGGCAGGAACTATGGCTACACCTTC
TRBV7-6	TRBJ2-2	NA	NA	CASSPLGLTGTGELFF	TGTGCCAGCAGCCCCCTGGGCCTGACAGGCACCGGGGAGCTGTTTTTT
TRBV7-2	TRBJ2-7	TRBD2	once	CASSLRARSGRSYEQYF	TGTGCCAGCAGCCTGCGAGCTAGGAGCGGGAGATCCTACGAGCAGTACTTC
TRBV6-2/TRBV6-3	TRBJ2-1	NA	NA	CASSYSFPSAQFF	TGTGCCAGCAGTTACTCTTTCCCTAGTGCGCAGTTCTTC
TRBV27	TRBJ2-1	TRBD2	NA	CASSFDRGGAKFF	TGTGCCAGCAGTTTTGATCGGGGGGGGGCTAAGTTCTTC
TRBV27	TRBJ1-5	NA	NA	CASSLCDSTKEPQHF	TGTGCCAGCAGTTTATGCGACTCCACCAAGGAGCCCCAGCATTTT
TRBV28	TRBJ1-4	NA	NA	CASSFRGRGDEKLFF	TGTGCCAGCAGTTTTAGGGGCAGGGGCGATGAAAAACTGTTTTTT
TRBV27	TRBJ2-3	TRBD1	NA	CASSPTGVVTDTQYF	TGTGCCAGCAGTCCAACAGGGGTCGTCACAGATACGCAGTATTTT
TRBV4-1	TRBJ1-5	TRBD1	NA	CASSQIQGANQPQHF	TGCGCCAGCAGCCAAATTCAGGGGGCCAATCAGCCCCAGCATTTT
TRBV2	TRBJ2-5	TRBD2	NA	CASSKTSGQETQYF	TGTGCCAGCAGCAAGACTAGCGGCCAAGAGACCCAGTACTTC
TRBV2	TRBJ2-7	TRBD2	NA	CASGRLRETAYEQYF	TGTGCCAGCGGGCGCCTGCGGGAGACCGCCTACGAGCAGTACTTC
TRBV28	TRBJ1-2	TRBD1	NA	CASSLSTTGWDYGYTF	TGTGCCAGCAGTTTATCGACGACAGGGTGGGACTATGGCTACACCTTC
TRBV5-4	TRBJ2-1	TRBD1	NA	CASSLVGTGNNEQFF	TGTGCCAGCAGCTTGGTAGGGACAGGAAACAATGAGCAGTTCTTC
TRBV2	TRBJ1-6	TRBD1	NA	CASTGGQGGSSPLHF	TGTGCCAGCACTGGAGGACAGGGAGGAAGTTCACCCCTCCACTTT
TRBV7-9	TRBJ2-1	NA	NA	CASSLRPFKPGSEQFF	TGTGCCAGCAGCTTACGCCCTTTTAAACCAGGAAGTGAGCAGTTCTTC
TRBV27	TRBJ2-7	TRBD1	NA	CASSPKGGTGAYEQYF	TGTGCCAGCAGTCCTAAGGGCGGGACAGGGGCCTACGAGCAGTACTTC
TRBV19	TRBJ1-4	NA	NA	CATQTGRNEKLFF	TGTGCCACCCAGACAGGAAGGAATGAAAAACTGTTTTTT
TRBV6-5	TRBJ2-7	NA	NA	CASSSENVAYF	TGTGCCAGCAGTTCCGAAAACGTGGCGTACTTC
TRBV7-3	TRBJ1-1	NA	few	CASSLSVSVAEAFF	TGTGCCAGCAGCTTAAGCGTCTCCGTAGCTGAAGCTTTCTTT
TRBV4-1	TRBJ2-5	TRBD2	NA	CASSQGPGGGRVTQYF	TGCGCCAGCAGCCAGGGACCGGGAGGCGGAAGGGTGACCCAGTACTTC
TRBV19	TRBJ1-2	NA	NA	CASSAPGNYGYTF	TGTGCCAGTAGTGCCCCGGGGAACTATGGCTACACCTTC
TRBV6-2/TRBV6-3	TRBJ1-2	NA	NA	CASSYVGREGKTF	TGTGCCAGCAGTTACGTCGGTAGGGAGGGGAAAACCTTC
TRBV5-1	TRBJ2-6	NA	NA	CASSIGKGDIRKSGANVLTF	TGCGCCAGCAGCATTGGCAAGGGAGATATAAGGAAATCTGGGGCCAACGTCCTGACTTTC
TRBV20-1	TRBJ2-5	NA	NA	CSASLSRSHQETQYF	TGCAGTGCTAGTTTATCGCGGAGCCACCAAGAGACCCAGTACTTC
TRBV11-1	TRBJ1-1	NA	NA	CASSRNFNTEAFF	TGTGCCAGCAGCCGTAACTTTAACACTGAAGCTTTCTTT
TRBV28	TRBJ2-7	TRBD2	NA	CASRVAGVAYEQYF	TGTGCCAGCAGGGTAGCGGGAGTGGCCTACGAGCAGTACTTC
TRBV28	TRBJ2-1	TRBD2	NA	CASSSLAGGVNEQFF	TGTGCCAGCAGCTCCCTAGCGGGAGGGGTCAATGAGCAGTTCTTC
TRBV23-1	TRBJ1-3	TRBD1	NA	CASSWGQGANTGNTIYF	TGCGCCAGCAGTTGGGGACAGGGGGCTAATACCGGAAACACCATATATTTT